This TCR beta chain derives from a study of blood T cell repertoires in COVID-19. Looking at the study overall: Spain, Italy and the United States supplied samples that represented acute and convalescent COVID-19.

V shed 0 bases and J 4 bases; nucleotides not matched to a gene: 4. The CDR3 covers 17 residues. CDR1 is LGHNA, CDR2 YSLEER, per germline. In the original processing: Cell counts per sample came from amplifying reference gene primers. Assay used: immunoSEQ multiplex PCR; TCRdb lists only in-frame clones, some missing. Clone size and V and J calls were adopted from that table, with D and trimming inferred from the DNA. The data hold about 150,000 clones, with 75% to 85% observed a single time. This chain links TRBV4-3 with TRBJ2-2; 11 bases agree with TRBD2. Source material: peripheral blood. This sequence was found in a woman in her fifties or sixties in a cohort sampled during active or convalescent COVID-19. The CDR3 sequence is CASSQDPSGGSTGELFF. Written as DNA, the CDR3 is TGCGCCAGCAGCCAAGATCCTAGCGGGGGGAGCACCGGGGAGCTGTTTTTT.